These 10 T cell receptor beta chains were all obtained from the same sample, sequenced in a study of tumor and adjacent non-tumor tissue in lung cancer. A modified ARM-PCR protocol with three rounds of nested PCR amplified TCRbeta. TCRdb re-derived calls from the multiplex PCR reads in MiXCR, one entry per CDR3 protein. The sample consists of some 80,000 distinct CDR3 sequences, 65% to 80% of them appearing once. This sample's RNA came from whole unsorted tissue. Distant lung tissue was collected more than 3 cm away from the tumor edge. Sample: distant non-tumor lung tissue. These receptors were obtained from a woman between 50 and 59 years old with non-small cell lung cancer.

This clonotype was seen a single time. The rearrangement uses TRBV28 and TRBJ1-4; tentative D call: TRBD1 (5 bases). CDR1 and CDR2 from the germline V gene are MDHEN and SYDVKM. The CDR3 length is 15 residues. The CDR3 DNA is TGTTCTAGCAGTTCCGCGAGCCAGGGAGGGGAAAAACTGTTTTTT. This encodes CSSSSASQGGEKLFF.

In the case of this clonotype: An end of the junction differs from the germline gene, which may be a read error. The genes are TRBV29-1 and TRBJ2-2; D perhaps matches TRBD2 (6 bases). This CDR3 spans 15 amino acids. Looked up from germline, CDR1 is SQVTM and CDR2 is ANQGSEA. As DNA, the CDR3 is TGCAGCGTTGAAGAGGGGAGGCCGAGAATCGGGGAGTTGTTTTTT. It translates to CSVEEGRPRIGELFF.

This clonotype was observed at least ten times. This chain links TRBV6-1 with TRBJ1-2; the D gene is possibly TRBD1 (5 bases). V shed 6 bases and J shed 6 bases, with 17 bases lying between them. The CDR3 has 14 residues. CDR1 is MNHNS and CDR2 is SASEGT in the germline V gene. In DNA form, the CDR3 reads TGTGCCAGCAGGGGCAGGGCCGAGGTCGATGGCTACACCTTC. It codes for CASRGRAEVDGYTF.

Concerning this clonotype: Germline is not matched at one junction end, which may reflect a read error. The V gene is TRBV12-3 or TRBV12-4, the J gene TRBJ1-2; D might be TRBD1 (5 bases). This CDR3 has 16 amino acids. CDR3 sequence: CASSSSQGRHTYGYIF. As DNA, the CDR3 is TGTGCCAGCAGTTCGAGTCAGGGAAGGCATACCTATGGCTACATCTTC.

Comment on this clonotype: One junction end disagrees with the germline gene, perhaps due to a read error. The chain recombines TRBV7-9 with TRBJ2-3, with D perhaps TRBD1 or TRBD2 (6 bases each). The germline CDR1 and CDR2 sequences are SEHNR and FQNEAQ (reference sequence). This CDR3 contains 15 residues. CDR3 bases: TGTGCCAGCGGTAGGGGGATCACTAGCACAGATACACAGTATTTT. This sequence encodes CASGRGITSTDTQYF.

Note on this clonotype: One end of the junction is discordant with germline, which a read error may explain. The chain employs TRBV11-2 and TRBJ2-1; 8 positions agree with TRBD2. Germline V lookup: CDR1 SGHAT, CDR2 FQNNGV. The CDR3 has 15 residues. The CDR3 spells CVSSFGAGEQVEHFF. CDR3 DNA: TGTGTCAGCAGCTTCGGAGCGGGAGAACAGGTTGAGCACTTCTTC.

Details on this clonotype: This is likely a read error, given that the CDR3 carries no conserved phenylalanine or tryptophan at its end. V is TRBV6-5 and J is TRBJ2-1, with TRBD2 as a possible D gene (5 bases). The germline V and J ends were trimmed by 5 bases and 6 bases, with 17 bases remaining between them. This CDR3 contains 15 residues. Germline loops: CDR1 MNHEY, CDR2 SVGAGI. The CDR3 DNA reads TGTGCCAGCAGTCTTTCAGGAGGTTACTTCAATGAGCAGTTCTCA. It specifies CASSLSGGYFNEQFS.

The V gene is TRBV20-1, the J gene TRBJ2-7; D is possibly TRBD2 (5 bases). The V and J ends lost 3 bases and 7 bases respectively, with 19 bases between them. The CDR3 loop spans 14 amino acids. Germline assignment: CDR1 DFQATT and CDR2 SNEGSKA (reference sequence). CDR3 residues: CSASDSRDRYEQYF. The CDR3 DNA is TGCAGTGCTAGTGATTCACGGGATCGGTATGAGCAGTACTTC.

Turning to this clonotype: Compared with germline, one end of the junction differs, possibly owing to a read error. The chain is built from TRBV6-6 and TRBJ1-4; 7 bases align to TRBD1. Germline-derived CDR1 and CDR2 are MNHNY and SVGAGI (reference sequence). The CDR3 extends over 14 amino acids. CDR3 in amino acids: CVSNNQGDAEKLFF. The CDR3 coding sequence is TGTGTCAGCAACAATCAGGGGGATGCTGAAAAGCTGTTTTTT.

This clonotype appeared many times. The chain combines TRBV6-5 with TRBJ2-5; 8 bases match TRBD2. This CDR3 is built from 15 residues. Germline lookup yields CDR1 MNHEY and CDR2 SVGAGI. The ends lost 5 bases at V and 6 bases at J; junction bases unmatched: 11. CDR3: CASSISGEGGKTQYF. DNA for the CDR3: TGTGCCAGCAGTATTAGCGGGGAGGGGGGGAAGACCCAGTACTTC.